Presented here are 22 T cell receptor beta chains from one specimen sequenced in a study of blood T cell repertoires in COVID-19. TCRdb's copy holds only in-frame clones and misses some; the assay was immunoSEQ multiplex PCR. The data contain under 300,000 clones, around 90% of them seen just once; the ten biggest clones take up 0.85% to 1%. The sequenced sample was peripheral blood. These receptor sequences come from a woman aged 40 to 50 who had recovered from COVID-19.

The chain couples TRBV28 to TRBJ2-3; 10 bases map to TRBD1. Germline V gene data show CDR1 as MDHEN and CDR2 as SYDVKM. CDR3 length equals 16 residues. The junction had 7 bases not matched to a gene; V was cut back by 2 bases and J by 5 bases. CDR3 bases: TGTGCCAGCAGTTTAGGGACAGGGGCCTTGGGAGATACGCAGTATTTT. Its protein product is CASSLGTGALGDTQYF.

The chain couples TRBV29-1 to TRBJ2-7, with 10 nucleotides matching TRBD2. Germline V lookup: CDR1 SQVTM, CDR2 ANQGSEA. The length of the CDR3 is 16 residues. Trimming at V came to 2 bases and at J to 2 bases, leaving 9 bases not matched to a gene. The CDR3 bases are TGCAGCGTTGAACGTTATACTAGCGGGGCCACCTACGAGCAGTACTTC. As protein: CSVERYTSGATYEQYF.

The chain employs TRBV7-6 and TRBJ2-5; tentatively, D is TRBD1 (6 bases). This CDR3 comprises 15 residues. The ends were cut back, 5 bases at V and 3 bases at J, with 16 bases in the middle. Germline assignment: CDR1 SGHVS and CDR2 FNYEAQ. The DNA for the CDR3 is TGTGCCAGCAGCGACGGTCAGGGGAGCGAAGAGACCCAGTACTTC. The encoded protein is CASSDGQGSEETQYF.

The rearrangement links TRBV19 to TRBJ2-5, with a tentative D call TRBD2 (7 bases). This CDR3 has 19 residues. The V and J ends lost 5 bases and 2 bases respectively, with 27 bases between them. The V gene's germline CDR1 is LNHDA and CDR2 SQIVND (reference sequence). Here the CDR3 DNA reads TGTGCCAGTAGTGCACTCTCGGGGCGGGGGACACCTATTCAAGAGACCCAGTACTTC. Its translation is CASSALSGRGTPIQETQYF.

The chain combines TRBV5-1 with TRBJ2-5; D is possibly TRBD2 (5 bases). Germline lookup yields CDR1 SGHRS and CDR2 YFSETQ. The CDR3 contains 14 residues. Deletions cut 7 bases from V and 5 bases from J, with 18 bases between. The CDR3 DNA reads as TGCGCCAGCGGCACGGGGTCGGTCATGGAGACCCAGTACTTC. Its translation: CASGTGSVMETQYF.

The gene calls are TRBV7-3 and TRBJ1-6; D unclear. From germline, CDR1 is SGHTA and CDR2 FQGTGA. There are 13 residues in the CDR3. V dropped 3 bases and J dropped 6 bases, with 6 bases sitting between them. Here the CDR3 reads CASSFGVNSPLHF. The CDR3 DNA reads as TGTGCCAGCAGCTTCGGGGTTAATTCACCCCTCCACTTT.

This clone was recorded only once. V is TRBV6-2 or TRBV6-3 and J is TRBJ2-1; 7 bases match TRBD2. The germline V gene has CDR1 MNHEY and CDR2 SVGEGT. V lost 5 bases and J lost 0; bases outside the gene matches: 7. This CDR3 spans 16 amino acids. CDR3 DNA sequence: TGTGCCAGCAGTGAGGAAAGCGGGATCTCCTACAATGAGCAGTTCTTC. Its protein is CASSEESGISYNEQFF.

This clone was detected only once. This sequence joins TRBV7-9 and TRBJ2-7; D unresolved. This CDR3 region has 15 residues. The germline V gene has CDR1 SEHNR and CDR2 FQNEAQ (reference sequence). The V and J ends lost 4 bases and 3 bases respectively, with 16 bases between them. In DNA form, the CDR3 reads TGTGCCAGCAGCTCCGGTCGGCGAGACTTCTACGAGCAGTACTTC. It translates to CASSSGRRDFYEQYF.

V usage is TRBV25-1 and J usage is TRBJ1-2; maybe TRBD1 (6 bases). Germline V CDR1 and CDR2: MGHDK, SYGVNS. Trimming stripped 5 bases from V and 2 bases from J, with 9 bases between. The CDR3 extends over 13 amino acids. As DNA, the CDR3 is TGTGCCAGCAGTCTAGGACAGAACTATGGCTACACCTTC. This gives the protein CASSLGQNYGYTF.

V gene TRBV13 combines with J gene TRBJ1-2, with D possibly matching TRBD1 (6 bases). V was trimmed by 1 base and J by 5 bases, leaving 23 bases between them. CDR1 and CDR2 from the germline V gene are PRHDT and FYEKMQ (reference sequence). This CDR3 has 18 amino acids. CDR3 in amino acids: CASSLVGAQGRERYGYTF. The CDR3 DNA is TGTGCCAGCAGCTTAGTGGGGGCCCAGGGTCGAGAGCGGTATGGCTACACCTTC.

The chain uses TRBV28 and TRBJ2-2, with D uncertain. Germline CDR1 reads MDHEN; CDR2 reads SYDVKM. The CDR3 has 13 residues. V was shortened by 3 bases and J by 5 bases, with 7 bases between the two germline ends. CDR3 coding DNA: TGTGCCAGCAGTTTGCTCGGGACCGGGGAGCTGTTTTTT. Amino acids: CASSLLGTGELFF.

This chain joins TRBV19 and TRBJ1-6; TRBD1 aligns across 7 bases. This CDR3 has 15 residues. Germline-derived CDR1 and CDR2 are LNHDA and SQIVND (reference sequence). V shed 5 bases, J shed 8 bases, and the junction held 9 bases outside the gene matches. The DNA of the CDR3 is TGTGCCAGTAGTTACGACAGGGCCCGCGATTCACCCCTCCACTTT. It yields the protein CASSYDRARDSPLHF.

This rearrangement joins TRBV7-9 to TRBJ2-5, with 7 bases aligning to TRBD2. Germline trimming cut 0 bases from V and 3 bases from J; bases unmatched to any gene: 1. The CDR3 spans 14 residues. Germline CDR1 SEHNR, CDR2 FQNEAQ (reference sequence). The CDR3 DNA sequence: TGTGCCAGCAGCTTAGCCAGCGGGAAAGAGACCCAGTACTTC. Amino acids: CASSLASGKETQYF.

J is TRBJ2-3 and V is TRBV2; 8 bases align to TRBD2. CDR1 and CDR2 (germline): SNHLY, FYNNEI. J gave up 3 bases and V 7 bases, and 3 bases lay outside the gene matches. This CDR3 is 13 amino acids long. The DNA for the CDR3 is TGTGCCAGCATCGGCGGGAGGACAGATACGCAGTATTTT. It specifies CASIGGRTDTQYF.

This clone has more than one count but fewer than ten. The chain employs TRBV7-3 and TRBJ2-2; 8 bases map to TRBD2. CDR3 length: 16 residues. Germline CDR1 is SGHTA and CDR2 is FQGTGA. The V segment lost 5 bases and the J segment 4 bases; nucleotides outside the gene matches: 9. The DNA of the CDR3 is TGTGCCAGCAGCCCGCCCGGGGCGGGAGGCACCGGGGAGCTGTTTTTT. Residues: CASSPPGAGGTGELFF.

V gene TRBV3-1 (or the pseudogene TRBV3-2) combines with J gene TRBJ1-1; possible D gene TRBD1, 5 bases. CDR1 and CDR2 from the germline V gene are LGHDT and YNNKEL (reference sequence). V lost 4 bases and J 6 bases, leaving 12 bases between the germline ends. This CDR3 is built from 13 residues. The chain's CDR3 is CASSPRVGSEAFF. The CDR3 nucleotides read TGTGCCAGCAGCCCCAGGGTGGGCTCTGAAGCTTTCTTT.

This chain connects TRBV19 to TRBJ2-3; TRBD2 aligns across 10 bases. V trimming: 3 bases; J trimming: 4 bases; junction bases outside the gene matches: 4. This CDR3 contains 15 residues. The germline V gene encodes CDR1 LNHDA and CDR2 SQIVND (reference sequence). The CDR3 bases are TGTGCCAGTAGTATTCTAGCGGGAGAGGCAGATACGCAGTATTTT. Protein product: CASSILAGEADTQYF.

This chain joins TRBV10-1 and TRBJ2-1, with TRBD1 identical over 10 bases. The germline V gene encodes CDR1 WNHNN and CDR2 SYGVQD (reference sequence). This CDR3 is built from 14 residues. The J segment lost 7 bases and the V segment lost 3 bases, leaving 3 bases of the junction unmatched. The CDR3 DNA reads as TGCGCCAGCAGTGATGGACAGGGGGTTAATGAGCAGTTCTTC. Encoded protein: CASSDGQGVNEQFF.

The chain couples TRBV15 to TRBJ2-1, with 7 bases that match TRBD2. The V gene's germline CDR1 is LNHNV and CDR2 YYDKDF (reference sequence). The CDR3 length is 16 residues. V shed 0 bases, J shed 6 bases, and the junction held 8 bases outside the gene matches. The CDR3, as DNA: TGTGCCACCAGCAGAGATTCGGTGGGAGGGGCCAATGAGCAGTTCTTC. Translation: CATSRDSVGGANEQFF.

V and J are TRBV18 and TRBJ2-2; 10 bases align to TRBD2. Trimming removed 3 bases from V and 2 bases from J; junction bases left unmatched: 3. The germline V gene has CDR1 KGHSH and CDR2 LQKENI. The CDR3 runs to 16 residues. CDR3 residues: CASSPSLAGNTGELFF. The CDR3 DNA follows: TGTGCCAGCTCACCGTCACTAGCGGGAAACACCGGGGAGCTGTTTTTT.

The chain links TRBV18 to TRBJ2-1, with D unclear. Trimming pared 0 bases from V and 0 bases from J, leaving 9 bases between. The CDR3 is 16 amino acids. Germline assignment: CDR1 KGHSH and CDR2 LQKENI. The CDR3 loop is CASSPPAQNSYNEQFF. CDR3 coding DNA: TGTGCCAGCTCACCACCGGCTCAAAACTCCTACAATGAGCAGTTCTTC. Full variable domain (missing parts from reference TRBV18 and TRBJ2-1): NAGVMQNPRHLVRRRGQEARLRCSPMKGHSHVYWYRQLPEEGLKFMVYLQKENIIDESGMPKERFSAEFPKEGPSILRIQQVVRGDSAAYFCASSPPAQNSYNEQFFGPGTRLTVL.

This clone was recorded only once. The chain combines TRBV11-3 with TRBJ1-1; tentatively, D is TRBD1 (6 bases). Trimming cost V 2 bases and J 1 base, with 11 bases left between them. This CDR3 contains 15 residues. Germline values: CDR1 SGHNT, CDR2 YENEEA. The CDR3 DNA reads TGTGCCAGCAGCTTAATGCGGGGGCCGAACACTGAAGCTTTCTTT. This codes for CASSLMRGPNTEAFF. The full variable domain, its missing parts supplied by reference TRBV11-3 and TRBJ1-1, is EAGVVQSPRYKIIEKKQPVAFWCNPISGHNTLYWYLQNLGQGPELLIRYENEEAVDDSQLPKDRFSAERLKGVDSTLKIQPAELGDSAVYLCASSLMRGPNTEAFFGQGTRLTVV.